This paragraph covers one T cell receptor (beta chain) sequence. Its antigen remains unidentified. There are no base qualities to consult, and no much larger clone falls within one base. These data belong to a study of blood T cells in healthy people across ages (dated by TCRdb to between 2015 and 2016). With regard to the full study: In model experiments, template switching captured roughly one uniquely barcoded TCR beta cDNA molecule for every two T cells. Two additional independent replicas of 1 million unique cDNA reads from the same blood draw were analyzed for two donors (one aged 18 to 29 and one aged 80 or older). The donors were divided into four age groups: young (average around 15 years), middle-aged (about 39), aged (approximately 64) and long-lived (roughly 82). Donors of different ages were randomly distributed across sequencing lanes to avoid experimental bias. To track age-related changes in TCR beta repertoire diversity, the study relied on deep sequencing normalized with unique cDNA molecular identifiers.

The paper as a whole reports these results and caveats: Because donor CMV infection status was unknown, age-related changes in expanded clonotypes were potentially confounded. Because profiling used bulk unsorted PBMCs, naive and antigen-experienced compartments could not be compared conclusively. Total diversity estimates from one million sequenced T cells were considered lower bounds and underestimates. As age increased, observed TCR beta diversity per million T cells dropped in a roughly linear way, and a significant reduction was already evident by age about 40. Compared with the aged group, more naive CD4+ T cells, fewer expanded clones and increased TCR diversity were shown by the long-lived group, suggesting age selection. A strong correlation was found between observed TCR beta diversity and the percentage of naive T cells measured by flow cytometry.

The library was built by means of 5' RACE. TCRdb records Illumina HiSeq 2500 as the sequencer. The second PCR ran for about 7 to 11 cycles and used a J-beta primer mix along with a sample-barcoded 5' primer. A unique molecular identifier was introduced onto each TCR beta cDNA molecule by a template-switch 5' adaptor carrying 12 random nucleotides. Each sample yielded at least 3 million CDR3-containing paired-end reads. First-strand cDNA synthesis was performed from all RNA using the Mint cDNA synthesis kit, with priming by a TRBC-specific oligonucleotide. All cDNA was treated with uracil-DNA glycosylase and then went through a first 18-cycle PCR with the universal primers M1SS and BC2_uni_R. The study's own analysis went as follows. Normalization of each sample was performed by random selection of 1 million high-quality reads, each carrying a distinct molecular identifier. Reads sharing molecular identifiers were discarded rather than binned into consensus sequences. CDR3 identification, clonotype clustering and error correction used MiTCR with a Q25 quality threshold and the strictest error-elimination algorithm. A nonparametric unseen species model using Euler transformation provided a lower-bound estimate of total TCR beta diversity. In-frame beta chains were kept once TCRdb had trimmed the public reads at Q25 with fastp and called clones with MiXCR. Every CDR3 protein is listed once, alongside the most common genes and DNA of its rows. The V and J calls and clone size come from TCRdb's table, not from the authors' own analysis. The sample records around 750,000 distinct CDR3 sequences, 50% to 65% of which are singletons. About 42% of the sample is held by the ten biggest clonotypes.

Systemically healthy Caucasian individuals from Russia, approximately 39 in total and aged roughly 6 to 95 years, were included as donors. About 10 milliliters of peripheral blood were collected from each donor into EDTA-treated Vacutainer tubes. Ficoll-Paque density-gradient centrifugation was used to isolate PBMCs, with at least 6 million obtained per sample. Total RNA, at least 5 micrograms per sample, was extracted from PBMCs with Trizol reagent. The percentages of naive CD45RAhigh/CD27high T cells were determined by flow cytometry on a PBMC aliquot from every donor. The germline V gene (reference sequence) yields SGHNT for CDR1 and YYREEE for CDR2. Taken from cysteine to phenylalanine, the CDR3 has 15 residues. The kept DNA is CDR3 alone, 45 bases in frame from the first base. V loses 0 bases, J loses 7 bases, and the germline ends lie 16 bases apart.

The receptor chain draws on TRBV5-4 and TRBJ1-2, with TRBD1 perhaps the D gene, on 5 matching bases. This TCR was recovered from a man at least 80 years old in good health. The sample taken for sequencing was blood. Here the CDR3 is given as CASSLVGREVSGYTF. The DNA sequence follows: TGTGCCAGCAGCTTGGTTGGCAGGGAAGTCTCTGGCTACACCTTC.